Below are 14 T cell receptor beta chains sequenced from a single sample in a study of cytomegalovirus exposure and HLA in healthy donors. Both 60 Vbeta primers and 13 Jbeta primers went into the PCR. Clones were read by immunoSEQ multiplex PCR, and TCRdb kept only the in-frame ones, dropping some. This sample yields around 190,000 clones, of which about 10% are seen a single time; over 1% belongs to the top ten. The sample taken for sequencing was PBMCs. These receptors were taken from a young woman in good health and CMV-seropositive.

In regard to this clone: Other DNA sequences in the same sample also yield this CDR3. The chain combines TRBV18 with TRBJ2-7, with a tentative D call TRBD1 (6 bases). Trimming pared 3 bases from V and 0 bases from J, leaving 12 bases between. Germline assignment: CDR1 KGHSH and CDR2 LQKENI. This CDR3 spans 15 amino acids. In nucleotides, the CDR3 is TGTGCCAGCTCACCTCGACAGGTCAGCTCCTACGAGCAGTACTTC. Protein product: CASSPRQVSSYEQYF.

There are a few counts of this clone. This same CDR3 is encoded by further DNA sequences in the sample. The rearrangement uses TRBV2 and TRBJ2-1; 9 bases are a match to TRBD2. The V segment lost 4 bases and the J segment 4 bases; nucleotides outside the gene matches: 5. The CDR3 runs to 15 residues. CDR1 is SNHLY and CDR2 is FYNNEI in the germline V gene. The CDR3 protein is CASSGEAGGYNEQFF. The CDR3 coding sequence is TGTGCCAGCAGTGGGGAGGCGGGAGGGTACAATGAGCAGTTCTTC.

The chain recombines TRBV1 with TRBJ1-1; the table's D call TRBD1 went unverified against the DNA. TRBV1 is tagged as a pseudogene. This CDR3 contains 11 residues. CDR3 in DNA: TGCACCAGCAGCCTTTTAAGGGGAGCTTTCTTT. Encoded protein: CTSSLLRGAFF.

This chain connects TRBV11-2 to TRBJ1-2; 9 bases map to TRBD1. This CDR3 is built from 16 residues. After removal of 0 bases from V and 5 bases from J, the junction contained 7 bases not matched to a gene. Germline V gives CDR1 SGHAT, CDR2 FQNNGV. CDR3: CASSLDGGTGSYGYTF. The CDR3 DNA reads as TGTGCCAGCAGCTTAGATGGTGGGACAGGGTCTTATGGCTACACCTTC. Full variable domain (rest looked up from reference TRBV11-2 and TRBJ1-2): EAGVAQSPRYKIIEKRQSVAFWCNPISGHATLYWYQQILGQGPKLLIQFQNNGVVDDSQLPKDRFSAERLKGVDSTLKIQPAKLEDSAVYLCASSLDGGTGSYGYTFGSGTRLTVV.

The genes are TRBV5-4 and TRBJ2-1, with D possibly matching TRBD1 (5 bases). Germline CDR1 SGHNT, CDR2 YYREEE (reference sequence). V lost 2 bases and J lost 7, with 13 bases in between. This CDR3 is 14 amino acids long. The CDR3 sequence is CASSFTQGKNEQFF. CDR3 in DNA: TGTGCCAGCAGCTTTACCCAGGGTAAAAATGAGCAGTTCTTC.

This clone was seen only a few times. This rearrangement joins TRBV6-5 to TRBJ2-7; a weak D match, TRBD1 (5 bases). The CDR3 covers 13 residues. Deletions cut 0 bases from V and 7 bases from J, with 10 bases between. Looked up from germline, CDR1 is MNHEY and CDR2 is SVGAGI. CDR3 amino acids: CASSYSQRTEQYF. Here the CDR3 DNA reads TGTGCCAGCAGTTACTCCCAAAGGACAGAGCAGTACTTC.

The rearrangement joins TRBV7-2 to TRBJ2-7; 10 bases map to TRBD1. CDR1 and CDR2 from the germline V gene are SGHTA and FQGNSA. V dropped 4 bases and J dropped 2; count of bases not matched to a gene: 11. The CDR3 runs 17 residues. The CDR3 loop reads CASSSLTGGVPPYEQYF. The CDR3 DNA reads TGTGCCAGCAGCTCCTTGACAGGGGGCGTACCCCCCTACGAGCAGTACTTC.

J is TRBJ1-5 and V is TRBV11-2; D unclear. Germline V gives CDR1 SGHAT, CDR2 FQNNGV. Between the trimmed V and J ends, which lost 1 base and 5 bases, there was a span of 6 bases. The CDR3 has 13 residues. This CDR3 is CASSLGEDQPQHF. The CDR3 bases are TGTGCCAGCAGCTTAGGGGAGGATCAGCCCCAGCATTTT.

This clone was observed a handful of times. This chain links TRBV4-1 with TRBJ2-5; D unclear. The V gene lost 4 bases and the J gene lost 1 base, with 13 bases spanning the gap. The CDR3 covers 15 residues. Germline V gene lookup returns CDR1 MGHRA and CDR2 YSYEKL. This CDR3 is CASSRSARSQETQYF. The CDR3 coding sequence is TGCGCCAGCAGCCGCTCAGCGCGCAGCCAAGAGACCCAGTACTTC.

This clone showed up just a few times. The chain joins TRBV7-9 to TRBJ1-2; TRBD1 aligns across 10 bases. Germline trimming cut 4 bases from V and 8 bases from J; bases unmatched to any gene: 10. The CDR3 contains 15 residues. The germline gives CDR1 SEHNR, CDR2 FQNEAQ (reference sequence). The CDR3 protein is CASSYSTGGYFGYTF. The CDR3 DNA reads as TGTGCCAGCAGCTATTCGACAGGGGGCTATTTCGGCTACACCTTC.

The chain links TRBV18 to TRBJ2-3, with D perhaps matching TRBD1 (6 bases). Germline CDR1 KGHSH, CDR2 LQKENI. The CDR3 has 15 amino acids. Trimming took 2 bases from V and 2 from J, leaving 11 bases between them. This CDR3 reads CASSPGTPHTDTQYF. In DNA form, the CDR3 reads TGTGCCAGCTCACCAGGGACACCTCACACAGATACGCAGTATTTT.

This rearrangement joins TRBV7-3 to TRBJ1-5; tentative D call: TRBD1 (5 bases). Germline V gives CDR1 SGHTA, CDR2 FQGTGA. Trimming took 1 base from V and 3 from J, leaving 10 bases between them. The CDR3 length is 15 residues. This CDR3 is CASSLSGGSNQPQHF. Written as DNA, the CDR3 is TGTGCCAGCAGCTTAAGTGGGGGGTCCAATCAGCCCCAGCATTTT.

The CDR3 sequence: CAWSVGRTEAFF. CDR3 coding DNA: TGTGCCTGGAGTGTAGGGAGGACTGAAGCTTTCTTT. The genes are TRBV30 and TRBJ1-1; D uncertain. V was pared by 0 bases and J by 5 bases, with 7 bases between. The CDR3 loop spans 12 amino acids. Germline loops: CDR1 GTSNPN, CDR2 SVGIG (reference sequence).

The chain recombines TRBV25-1 with TRBJ2-5; 11 bases agree with TRBD2. The CDR3 has 16 residues. The V gene's germline CDR1 is MGHDK and CDR2 SYGVNS. The J segment lost 2 bases and the V segment lost 4 bases, leaving 6 bases of the junction unmatched. This CDR3 reads CASSAGLAARQETQYF. The DNA of the CDR3 is TGTGCCAGCAGTGCGGGACTAGCGGCGCGACAAGAGACCCAGTACTTC.